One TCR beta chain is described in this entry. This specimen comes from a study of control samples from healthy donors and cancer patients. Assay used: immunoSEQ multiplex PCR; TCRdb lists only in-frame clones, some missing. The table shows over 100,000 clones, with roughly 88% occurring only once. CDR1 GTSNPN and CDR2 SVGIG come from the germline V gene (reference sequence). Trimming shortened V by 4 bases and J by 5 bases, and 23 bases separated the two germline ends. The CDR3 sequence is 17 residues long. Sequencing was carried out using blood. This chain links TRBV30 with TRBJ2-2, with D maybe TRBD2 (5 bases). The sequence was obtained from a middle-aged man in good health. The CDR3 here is CAWTPLAGRLETGELFF. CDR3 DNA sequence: TGTGCCTGGACCCCTTTGGCGGGCAGGTTGGAAACCGGGGAGCTGTTTTTT. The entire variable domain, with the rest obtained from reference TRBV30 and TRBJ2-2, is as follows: SQTIHQWPATLVQPVGSPLSLECTVEGTSNPNLYWYRQAAGRGLQLLFYSVGIGQISSEVPQNLSASRPQDRQFILSSKKLLLSDSGFYLCAWTPLAGRLETGELFFGEGSRLTVL.